These T cell receptor beta chains were read from a single sample in a study of T cell repertoires in cytomegalovirus infection. One entry per CDR3 protein results from TCRdb running MiXCR on the reads. This table has about 340,000 distinct CDR3 sequences, 25% to 30% appearing once. The antigens for these receptors are not known. The sequenced sample was cultured PBMCs, obtained from culture after CMV antigen stimulation. Every receptor here comes from a human donor in good health (CMV status not recorded). Some clones in this sample may be carry-over from other donors' samples. Both conserved end residues are part of each CDR3. Each record gives: clone size, J gene, V gene, D gene, CDR3 DNA, CDR3 protein. D genes are given only for firm matches. The size entry is marked missing in some rows and otherwise reads once, few, many or a size class.

clone_size: .; j_call: TRBJ1-1; v_call: TRBV9; d_call: TRBD1; cdr3_nt: TGTGCCAGCAGCTCAGACAGGGGGCTAGGTGACACTGAAGCTTTCTTT; cdr3_aa: CASSSDRGLGDTEAFF
clone_size: .; j_call: TRBJ2-5; v_call: TRBV7-2; d_call: TRBD2; cdr3_nt: TGTGCCAGCAGCTTAAGCGGGAGTGGGAAGACCCAGTACTTC; cdr3_aa: CASSLSGSGKTQYF
clone_size: .; j_call: TRBJ2-3; v_call: TRBV4-1; d_call: .; cdr3_nt: TGCGCCAGCAGCCAAGGGGAACTCATCATGGCGACTACGCAGTATTTT; cdr3_aa: CASSQGELIMATTQYF
clone_size: .; j_call: TRBJ2-6; v_call: TRBV2; d_call: .; cdr3_nt: TGTGCCAGCAGTGAAAATACAGGGATGAGCTCTGGGGCCAACGTCCTGACTTTC; cdr3_aa: CASSENTGMSSGANVLTF
clone_size: once; j_call: TRBJ1-4; v_call: TRBV28; d_call: .; cdr3_nt: TGTGCCAGCAGCATACCGGGCCCCGCGGAGGAAAAACTGTTTTTT; cdr3_aa: CASSIPGPAEEKLFF
clone_size: .; j_call: TRBJ1-1; v_call: TRBV15; d_call: .; cdr3_nt: TGTGCCACCAGCCCTTCAGGCGGGGGCACTGAAGCTTTCTTT; cdr3_aa: CATSPSGGGTEAFF
clone_size: .; j_call: TRBJ2-2; v_call: TRBV7-3; d_call: TRBD2; cdr3_nt: TGTGCCAGCAGCTCGCAAATCCGGGAGGGCAGGACCGGGGAGCTGTTTTTT; cdr3_aa: CASSSQIREGRTGELFF
clone_size: few; j_call: TRBJ2-6; v_call: TRBV5-4; d_call: .; cdr3_nt: TGTGCCAGCAGCGAGGGGACTGGGGCCAACGTCCTGACTTTC; cdr3_aa: CASSEGTGANVLTF
clone_size: many; j_call: TRBJ2-2; v_call: TRBV7-3; d_call: TRBD2; cdr3_nt: TGTGCCAGCAGCGGCGGGAGAGGCACCGGGGAGCTGTTTTTT; cdr3_aa: CASSGGRGTGELFF
clone_size: few; j_call: TRBJ2-4; v_call: TRBV6-5; d_call: .; cdr3_nt: TGTGCCAGCAGTTACTCGAGAGGGATGGCCAAAAACATTCAGTACTTC; cdr3_aa: CASSYSRGMAKNIQYF
clone_size: .; j_call: TRBJ1-4; v_call: TRBV10-3; d_call: TRBD1; cdr3_nt: TGTGCCATCAAGGGGACAGCTAATGAAAAACTGTTTTTT; cdr3_aa: CAIKGTANEKLFF
clone_size: once; j_call: TRBJ1-5; v_call: TRBV7-8; d_call: .; cdr3_nt: TGTGCCAGCAGCTCGTCGCCGGGGAGCAATCAGCCCCAGCATTTT; cdr3_aa: CASSSSPGSNQPQHF
clone_size: few; j_call: TRBJ1-5; v_call: TRBV12-3/TRBV12-4; d_call: .; cdr3_nt: TGTGCCAGCAGTTTAGTCGGCCGACGCAATCAGCCCCAGCATTTT; cdr3_aa: CASSLVGRRNQPQHF
clone_size: few; j_call: TRBJ2-7; v_call: TRBV6-1; d_call: TRBD1; cdr3_nt: TGTGCCGCCTGGGACAGGGTCAGCGAGCAGTACTTC; cdr3_aa: CAAWDRVSEQYF
clone_size: .; j_call: TRBJ2-2; v_call: TRBV12-5; d_call: TRBD2; cdr3_nt: TGTGCTAGTCTAGGCCCGGCGGGGGGGCGCGGAAACACCGGGGAGCTGTTTTTT; cdr3_aa: CASLGPAGGRGNTGELFF
clone_size: .; j_call: TRBJ1-5; v_call: TRBV15; d_call: .; cdr3_nt: TGTGCCACTCGTACAGGGCTCAATCAGCCCCAGCATTTT; cdr3_aa: CATRTGLNQPQHF
clone_size: .; j_call: TRBJ1-5; v_call: TRBV12-3/TRBV12-4; d_call: .; cdr3_nt: TGTGCCAGCAGTTCTGACTCGGCTCAGCAAGGCAATCAGCCCCAGCATTTT; cdr3_aa: CASSSDSAQQGNQPQHF
clone_size: .; j_call: TRBJ2-2; v_call: TRBV11-2; d_call: .; cdr3_nt: TGTGCCAGCAGCCCACTGCAGGGGCGAAGGACCGGGGAGCTGTTTTTT; cdr3_aa: CASSPLQGRRTGELFF
clone_size: .; j_call: TRBJ2-3; v_call: TRBV7-6; d_call: .; cdr3_nt: TGTGCCAGCAGCTTACCCCTAGATACGCAGTATTTT; cdr3_aa: CASSLPLDTQYF
clone_size: .; j_call: TRBJ2-1; v_call: TRBV7-9; d_call: TRBD2; cdr3_nt: TGTGCCAGCAGCTTAGCAACTAGCGGGAGGGCTTACAATGAGCAGTTCTTC; cdr3_aa: CASSLATSGRAYNEQFF
clone_size: few; j_call: TRBJ2-1; v_call: TRBV5-1; d_call: TRBD2; cdr3_nt: TGCGCCAGCAGCTTGGCCGGACTAGCGGCCCCTACGACCTACAATGAGCAGTTCTTC; cdr3_aa: CASSLAGLAAPTTYNEQFF
clone_size: .; j_call: TRBJ2-5; v_call: TRBV7-6; d_call: .; cdr3_nt: TGTGCCAGCAGCTCGAGGAAAGAGACCCAGTACTTC; cdr3_aa: CASSSRKETQYF
clone_size: few; j_call: TRBJ1-2; v_call: TRBV4-2; d_call: .; cdr3_nt: TGTGCCAGCAGCCGCCCGCAGGCCAGGGGTGTCTATGGCTACACCTTC; cdr3_aa: CASSRPQARGVYGYTF
clone_size: few; j_call: TRBJ2-1; v_call: TRBV18; d_call: .; cdr3_nt: TGTGCCAGCTCACCACCGTATGGAGTCGGGAGACAGAATAATGAGCAGTTCTTC; cdr3_aa: CASSPPYGVGRQNNEQFF
clone_size: few; j_call: TRBJ2-3; v_call: TRBV11-2; d_call: TRBD1; cdr3_nt: TGTGCCAGCAGCCATCTTCGGGACAGGGGCCTCCCAGATACGCAGTATTTT; cdr3_aa: CASSHLRDRGLPDTQYF
clone_size: few; j_call: TRBJ2-2; v_call: TRBV20-1; d_call: TRBD2; cdr3_nt: TGCAGTGCCCTTAGCGGACTAGCGGGAGGGAACGCGTTCACCGGGGAGCTGTTTTTT; cdr3_aa: CSALSGLAGGNAFTGELFF
clone_size: .; j_call: TRBJ1-4; v_call: TRBV6-5; d_call: TRBD1; cdr3_nt: TGTGCCAGCAGAGAGGGACAGCTAAATGAAAAACTGTTTTTT; cdr3_aa: CASREGQLNEKLFF
clone_size: .; j_call: TRBJ2-1; v_call: TRBV4-2; d_call: TRBD2; cdr3_nt: TGTGCCGGCAGTGGCGGGGGAAAACACAATGAGCAGTTCTTC; cdr3_aa: CAGSGGGKHNEQFF
clone_size: .; j_call: TRBJ2-3; v_call: TRBV29-1; d_call: .; cdr3_nt: TGCAGCGTTGCCTGGGGGAGGAGAACAGATACGCAGTATTTT; cdr3_aa: CSVAWGRRTDTQYF
clone_size: few; j_call: TRBJ1-1; v_call: TRBV4-2; d_call: .; cdr3_nt: TGTGCCAGCAGCCAAGAGTACAGGGCTGCCACTGAAGCTTTCTTT; cdr3_aa: CASSQEYRAATEAFF
clone_size: .; j_call: TRBJ1-2; v_call: TRBV7-9; d_call: TRBD1; cdr3_nt: TGTGCCAGCAGCTTAGGATCGACAGGGACGGACTATGGCTACACCTTC; cdr3_aa: CASSLGSTGTDYGYTF
clone_size: many; j_call: TRBJ1-5; v_call: TRBV4-2; d_call: .; cdr3_nt: TGTGCCAGCAGCCAAGATGCAAGGCAGCCCCAGCATTTT; cdr3_aa: CASSQDARQPQHF
clone_size: .; j_call: TRBJ1-1; v_call: TRBV27; d_call: .; cdr3_nt: TGTGCCAGTTTCCGGGGGCTCACTGAAGCTTTCTTT; cdr3_aa: CASFRGLTEAFF
clone_size: many; j_call: TRBJ2-7; v_call: TRBV7-2; d_call: TRBD2; cdr3_nt: TGTGCCAGCAGCTTGTCACTAGCGGGAGAGTACGAGCAGTACTTC; cdr3_aa: CASSLSLAGEYEQYF
clone_size: many; j_call: TRBJ1-1; v_call: TRBV2; d_call: TRBD1; cdr3_nt: TGTGCCAGCAGGGGGACAGGGATCACTGAAGCTTTCTTT; cdr3_aa: CASRGTGITEAFF
clone_size: few; j_call: TRBJ1-1; v_call: TRBV3-1; d_call: .; cdr3_nt: TGTGCCAGCAGCCAAGGGCACTTGAACACTGAAGCTTTCTTT; cdr3_aa: CASSQGHLNTEAFF
clone_size: .; j_call: TRBJ2-1; v_call: TRBV19; d_call: .; cdr3_nt: TGTGCCAGTAGCCAGACGGTTTCCTACAATGAGCAGTTCTTC; cdr3_aa: CASSQTVSYNEQFF
clone_size: few; j_call: TRBJ2-1; v_call: TRBV28; d_call: TRBD2; cdr3_nt: TGTGCCAGCGTACGTATAGCGGGAGGACTGGGGAATGAGCAGTTCTTC; cdr3_aa: CASVRIAGGLGNEQFF
clone_size: few; j_call: TRBJ2-4; v_call: TRBV7-9; d_call: TRBD2; cdr3_nt: TGTGCCAGCAGCTTATCTGCGGGAGCGGCCAAAAACATTCAGTACTTC; cdr3_aa: CASSLSAGAAKNIQYF
clone_size: many; j_call: TRBJ1-5; v_call: TRBV7-3; d_call: .; cdr3_nt: TGTGCCAGCAGCTTACCCACCGAAAGACGGGCCAATCAGCCCCAGCATTTT; cdr3_aa: CASSLPTERRANQPQHF
clone_size: .; j_call: TRBJ1-1; v_call: TRBV20-1; d_call: .; cdr3_nt: TGCAGCACCAAGAGCGGGGGCCCTGAAAACACTGAAGCTTTCTTT; cdr3_aa: CSTKSGGPENTEAFF
clone_size: many; j_call: TRBJ1-1; v_call: TRBV11-2; d_call: .; cdr3_nt: TGTGCCAGCAGCTTAGCGGGGGGGGACACTGAAGCTTTCTTT; cdr3_aa: CASSLAGGDTEAFF
clone_size: few; j_call: TRBJ2-3; v_call: TRBV6-1; d_call: .; cdr3_nt: TGTGCCAGCAGTAGGGGACACAGCACAGATACGCAGTATTTT; cdr3_aa: CASSRGHSTDTQYF
clone_size: .; j_call: TRBJ2-1; v_call: TRBV28; d_call: .; cdr3_nt: TGTGCCAGCAGTTTTCCGGGACGGTCATCCTACAATGAGCAGTTCTTC; cdr3_aa: CASSFPGRSSYNEQFF
clone_size: .; j_call: TRBJ1-2; v_call: TRBV12-3/TRBV12-4; d_call: .; cdr3_nt: TGTGCCAGCAGTCTATCGACAGTTTCCTATGGCTACACCTTC; cdr3_aa: CASSLSTVSYGYTF
clone_size: few; j_call: TRBJ2-1; v_call: TRBV7-9; d_call: .; cdr3_nt: TGTGCCAGCAGCTTAGTGGGTAGAACTAGCTCCTACAATGAGCAGTTCTTC; cdr3_aa: CASSLVGRTSSYNEQFF
clone_size: .; j_call: TRBJ2-3; v_call: TRBV20-1; d_call: .; cdr3_nt: TGCAGTGCTAGTGGCGGATATACGGATACGCAGTATTTT; cdr3_aa: CSASGGYTDTQYF
clone_size: .; j_call: TRBJ1-2; v_call: TRBV27; d_call: .; cdr3_nt: TGTGCCAGCAGTTTATCCCCTGCCAGGGGAAACTATGGCTACACCTTC; cdr3_aa: CASSLSPARGNYGYTF
clone_size: .; j_call: TRBJ2-7; v_call: TRBV12-3/TRBV12-4; d_call: .; cdr3_nt: TGTGCCAGCAGTTTAGGGGACCGCTCCTACGAGCAGTACTTC; cdr3_aa: CASSLGDRSYEQYF